Reported below is one T cell receptor beta chain. This entry belongs to a study of blood T cell repertoires in COVID-19. Across the study: The samples span acute and convalescent COVID-19 from the United States, Italy and Spain. The cDNA or gDNA used as material had been derived from T cells, B-cell-depleted T cells, or PBMCs.

Germline assignment: CDR1 MNHEY and CDR2 SVGAGI. Trimming left V 9 bases short and J 0 bases short, with 8 bases between. The CDR3 totals 13 residues. The method was immunoSEQ multiplex PCR; TCRdb's version includes in-frame clones alone and lacks a portion of them. Among 150,000 to 200,000 clones listed, around four fifths were seen once. The sequence came from a woman aged 25-40 years with acute or convalescent COVID-19. Sequencing was carried out using peripheral blood. This chain uses TRBV6-5 with TRBJ2-2; TRBD1 might be the D (5 bases). The CDR3 spells CASKDTNTGELFF. In DNA, the CDR3 is TGTGCCAGTAAGGACACGAACACCGGGGAGCTGTTTTTT.